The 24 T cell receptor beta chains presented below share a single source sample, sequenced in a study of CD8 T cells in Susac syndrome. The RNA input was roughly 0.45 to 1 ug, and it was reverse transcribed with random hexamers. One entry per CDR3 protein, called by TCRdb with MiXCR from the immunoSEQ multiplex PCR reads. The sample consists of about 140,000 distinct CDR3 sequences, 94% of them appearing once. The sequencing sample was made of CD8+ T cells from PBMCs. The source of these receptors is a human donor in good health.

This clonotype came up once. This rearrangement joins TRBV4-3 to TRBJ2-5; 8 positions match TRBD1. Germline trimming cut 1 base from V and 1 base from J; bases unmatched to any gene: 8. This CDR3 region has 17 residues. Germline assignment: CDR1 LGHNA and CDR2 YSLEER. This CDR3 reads CASSQGWTGLSQETQYF. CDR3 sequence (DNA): TGCGCCAGCAGCCAAGGTTGGACAGGGTTAAGCCAAGAGACCCAGTACTTC.

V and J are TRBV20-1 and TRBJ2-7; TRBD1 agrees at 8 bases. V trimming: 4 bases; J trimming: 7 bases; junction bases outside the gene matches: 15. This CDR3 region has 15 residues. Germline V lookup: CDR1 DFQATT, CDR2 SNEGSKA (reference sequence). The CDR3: CSAIEPGQASREQYF. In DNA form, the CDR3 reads TGCAGTGCTATCGAACCGGGACAGGCGTCGAGGGAGCAGTACTTC.

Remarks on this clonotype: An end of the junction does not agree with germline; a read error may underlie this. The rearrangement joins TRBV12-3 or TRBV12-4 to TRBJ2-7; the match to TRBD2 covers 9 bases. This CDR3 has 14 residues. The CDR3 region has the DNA TGCGCCAGCAGTTTAGCGGGGGCCGCGTACGAGCAGTACTTC. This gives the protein CASSLAGAAYEQYF.

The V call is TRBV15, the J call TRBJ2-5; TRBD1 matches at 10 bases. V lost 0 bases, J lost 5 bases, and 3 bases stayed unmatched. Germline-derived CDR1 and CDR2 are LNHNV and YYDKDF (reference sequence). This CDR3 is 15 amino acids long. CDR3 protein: CATSREGQGEETQYF. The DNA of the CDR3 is TGTGCCACCAGCAGAGAAGGACAGGGGGAGGAGACCCAGTACTTC.

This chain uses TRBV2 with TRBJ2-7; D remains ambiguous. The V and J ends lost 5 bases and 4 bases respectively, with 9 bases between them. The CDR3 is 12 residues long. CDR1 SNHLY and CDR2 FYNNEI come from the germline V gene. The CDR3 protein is CASSPMSYEQYF. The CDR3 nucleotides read TGTGCCAGCAGTCCTATGTCTTACGAGCAGTACTTC.

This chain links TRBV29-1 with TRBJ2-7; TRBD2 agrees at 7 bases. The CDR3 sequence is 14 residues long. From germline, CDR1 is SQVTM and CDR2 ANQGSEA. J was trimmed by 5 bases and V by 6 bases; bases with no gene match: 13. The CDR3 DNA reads TGCAGCGTGAAGGGGTCTAGCGGCCTCCACGAGCAGTACTTC. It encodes CSVKGSSGLHEQYF.

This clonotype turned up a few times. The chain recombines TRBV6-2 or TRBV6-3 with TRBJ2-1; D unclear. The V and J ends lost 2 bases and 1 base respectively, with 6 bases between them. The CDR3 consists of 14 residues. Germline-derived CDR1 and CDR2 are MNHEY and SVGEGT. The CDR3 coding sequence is TGTGCCAGCAGTTACGCGGATTCCTACAATGAGCAGTTCTTC. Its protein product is CASSYADSYNEQFF.

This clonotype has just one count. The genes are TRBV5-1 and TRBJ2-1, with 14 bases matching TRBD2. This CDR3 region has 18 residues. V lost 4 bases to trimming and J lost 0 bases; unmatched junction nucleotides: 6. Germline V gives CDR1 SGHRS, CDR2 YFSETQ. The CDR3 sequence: CASSLGLAGESSYNEQFF. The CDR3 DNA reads TGCGCCAGCAGCCTGGGACTAGCGGGAGAAAGCTCCTACAATGAGCAGTTCTTC.

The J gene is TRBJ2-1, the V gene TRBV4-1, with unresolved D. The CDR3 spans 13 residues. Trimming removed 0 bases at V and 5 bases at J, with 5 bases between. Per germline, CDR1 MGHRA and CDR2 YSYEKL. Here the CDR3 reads CASSQERHNEQFF. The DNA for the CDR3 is TGCGCCAGCAGCCAAGAAAGACACAATGAGCAGTTCTTC.

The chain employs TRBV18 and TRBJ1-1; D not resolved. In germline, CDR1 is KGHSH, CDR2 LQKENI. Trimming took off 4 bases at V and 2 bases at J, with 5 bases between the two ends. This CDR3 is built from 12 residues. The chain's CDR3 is CASSHRNTEAFF. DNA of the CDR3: TGTGCCAGCTCACATAGAAACACTGAAGCTTTCTTT.

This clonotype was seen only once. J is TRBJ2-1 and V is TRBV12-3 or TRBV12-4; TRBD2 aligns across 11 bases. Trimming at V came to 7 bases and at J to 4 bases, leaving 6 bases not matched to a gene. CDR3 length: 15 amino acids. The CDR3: CASTLTSGIYNEQFF. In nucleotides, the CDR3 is TGTGCCAGCACCCTGACTAGCGGGATATACAATGAGCAGTTCTTC.

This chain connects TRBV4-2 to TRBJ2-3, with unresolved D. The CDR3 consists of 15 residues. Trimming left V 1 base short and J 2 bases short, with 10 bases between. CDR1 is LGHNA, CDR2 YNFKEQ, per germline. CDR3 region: CASSQGVGLTDTQYF. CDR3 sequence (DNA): TGTGCCAGCAGCCAAGGGGTGGGCCTCACAGATACGCAGTATTTT.

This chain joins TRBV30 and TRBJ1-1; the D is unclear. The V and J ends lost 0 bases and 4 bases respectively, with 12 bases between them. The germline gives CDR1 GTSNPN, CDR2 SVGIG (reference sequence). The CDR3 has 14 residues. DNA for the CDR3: TGTGCCTGGAGTGTACTGGGAGGAGGCACTGAAGCTTTCTTT. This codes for CAWSVLGGGTEAFF.

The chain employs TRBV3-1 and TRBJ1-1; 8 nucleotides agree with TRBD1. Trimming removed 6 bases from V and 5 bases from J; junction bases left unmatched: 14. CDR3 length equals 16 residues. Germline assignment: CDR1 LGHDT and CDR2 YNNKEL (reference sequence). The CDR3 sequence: CASRQIQGAIKTEAFF. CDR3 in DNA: TGTGCCAGCAGACAAATTCAGGGGGCGATTAAAACTGAAGCTTTCTTT.

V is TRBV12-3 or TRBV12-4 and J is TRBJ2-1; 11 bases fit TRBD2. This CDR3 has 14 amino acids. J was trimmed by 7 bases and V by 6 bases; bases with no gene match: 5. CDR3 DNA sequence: TGTGCCAGCAGACTAGCGGGAGTTGGGAATGAGCAGTTCTTC. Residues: CASRLAGVGNEQFF.

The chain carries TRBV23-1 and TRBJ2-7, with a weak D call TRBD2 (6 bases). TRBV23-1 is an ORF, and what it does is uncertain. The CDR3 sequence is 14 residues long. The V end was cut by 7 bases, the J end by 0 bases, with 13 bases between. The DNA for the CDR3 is TGCGCCAGCATTCCCGGGAGCTCCTCCTACGAGCAGTACTTC. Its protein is CASIPGSSSYEQYF.

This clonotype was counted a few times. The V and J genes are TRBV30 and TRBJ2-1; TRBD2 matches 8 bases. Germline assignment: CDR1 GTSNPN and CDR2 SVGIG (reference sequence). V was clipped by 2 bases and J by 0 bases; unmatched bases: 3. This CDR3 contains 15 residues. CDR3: CAWSPGTSSYNEQFF. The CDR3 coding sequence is TGTGCCTGGAGTCCCGGGACTAGCTCCTACAATGAGCAGTTCTTC.

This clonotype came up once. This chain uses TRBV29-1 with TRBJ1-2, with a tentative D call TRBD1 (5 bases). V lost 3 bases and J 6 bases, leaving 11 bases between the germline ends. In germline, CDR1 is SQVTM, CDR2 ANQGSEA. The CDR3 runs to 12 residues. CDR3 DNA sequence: TGCAGCGTTGACAGTCAGGGTCATGGCTACACCTTC. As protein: CSVDSQGHGYTF.

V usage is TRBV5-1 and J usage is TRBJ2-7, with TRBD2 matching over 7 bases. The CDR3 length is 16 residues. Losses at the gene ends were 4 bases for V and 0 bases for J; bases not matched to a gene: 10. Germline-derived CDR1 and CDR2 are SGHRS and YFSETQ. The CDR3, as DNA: TGCGCCAGCAGCCCTGAGGCGGGAGTTACCTCCTACGAGCAGTACTTC. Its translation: CASSPEAGVTSYEQYF. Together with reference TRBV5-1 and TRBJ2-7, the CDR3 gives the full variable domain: KAGVTQTPRYLIKTRGQQVTLSCSPISGHRSVSWYQQTPGQGLQFLFEYFSETQRNKGNFPGRFSGRQFSNSRSEMNVSTLELGDSALYLCASSPEAGVTSYEQYFGPGTRLTVT.

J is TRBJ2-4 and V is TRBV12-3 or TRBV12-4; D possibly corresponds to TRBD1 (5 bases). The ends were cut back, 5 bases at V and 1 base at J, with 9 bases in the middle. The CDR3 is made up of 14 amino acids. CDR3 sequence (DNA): TGTGCCAGCAGTGGCAGGGTTGCCAAAAACATTCAGTACTTC. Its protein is CASSGRVAKNIQYF.

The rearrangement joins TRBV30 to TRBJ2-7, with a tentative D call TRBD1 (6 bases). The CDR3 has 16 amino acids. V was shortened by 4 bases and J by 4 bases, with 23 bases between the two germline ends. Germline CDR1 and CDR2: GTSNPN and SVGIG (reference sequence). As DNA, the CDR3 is TGTGCCTGGACCCCCGAACGCGACAGGAGTCATTACGAGCAGTACTTC. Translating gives CAWTPERDRSHYEQYF.

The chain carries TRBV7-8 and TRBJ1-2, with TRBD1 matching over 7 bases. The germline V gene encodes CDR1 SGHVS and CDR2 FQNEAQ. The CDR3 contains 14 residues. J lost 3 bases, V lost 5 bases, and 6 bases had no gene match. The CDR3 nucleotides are TGTGCCAGCAGCCAGGGACAGACCTACTATGGCTACACCTTC. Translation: CASSQGQTYYGYTF.

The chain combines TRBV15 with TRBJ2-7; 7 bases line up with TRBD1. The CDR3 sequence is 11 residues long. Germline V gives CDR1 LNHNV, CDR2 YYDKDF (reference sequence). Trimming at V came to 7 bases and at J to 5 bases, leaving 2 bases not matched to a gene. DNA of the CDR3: TGTGCCACCAAGGGGGCCCACGAGCAGTACTTC. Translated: CATKGAHEQYF.

CDR3 region: CSAVGDSNTGELFF. The CDR3 DNA is TGCAGTGCCGTGGGGGACTCAAACACCGGGGAGCTGTTTTTT. The V call is TRBV20-1, the J call TRBJ2-2; tentative D call: TRBD2 (6 bases). Germline-derived CDR1 and CDR2 are DFQATT and SNEGSKA (reference sequence). CDR3 length: 14 amino acids. The V gene lost 6 bases and the J gene lost 2 bases, with 13 bases spanning the gap.